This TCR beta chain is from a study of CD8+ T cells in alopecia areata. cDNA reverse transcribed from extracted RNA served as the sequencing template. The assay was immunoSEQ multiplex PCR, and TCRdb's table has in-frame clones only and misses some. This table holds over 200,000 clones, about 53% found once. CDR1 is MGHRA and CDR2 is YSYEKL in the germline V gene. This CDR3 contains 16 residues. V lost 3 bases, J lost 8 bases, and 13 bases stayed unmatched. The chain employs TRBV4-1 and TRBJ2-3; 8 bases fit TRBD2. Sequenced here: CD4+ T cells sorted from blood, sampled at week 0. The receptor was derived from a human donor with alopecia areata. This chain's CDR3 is CASSQLQVLRGGTQYF. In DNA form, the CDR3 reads TGCGCCAGCAGCCAGCTACAGGTCCTCCGGGGGGGTACGCAGTATTTT.